This T cell receptor (beta chain) was documented in a study of control samples from healthy donors and cancer patients. V was trimmed by 7 bases and J by 5 bases, leaving 17 bases between them. Germline CDR1 LNHDA, CDR2 SQIVND (reference sequence). The CDR3 covers 14 residues. Sequencing was performed with immunoSEQ multiplex PCR; in TCRdb, only in-frame clones are kept and a portion is missing. The repertoire holds some 79,000 clones, with roughly 90% as singletons. Sequenced sample: blood. The chain links TRBV19 to TRBJ1-2; weak D call: TRBD1 (5 bases). This clonotype was sampled from a man between 50 and 59 years old in good health. The CDR3 is CASTEWTKQYGYTF. CDR3 coding DNA: TGTGCCAGTACCGAGTGGACAAAGCAATATGGCTACACCTTC.